A single sample gave rise to the 30 T cell receptor beta chains below, sequenced in a study of naive and memory T cell subsets. The beta constant-region primer was an equimolar mix of two oligonucleotides covering TRBC1 and TRBC2. MiXCR was run by TCRdb on the UMI-ligation and nested PCR reads, yielding one entry per CDR3 protein. The data show about 85,000 distinct CDR3 sequences, about 12% seen once. The sample consisted of central memory CD4+ T cells from blood. These receptors were collected from a human donor in good health.

The genes are TRBV5-1 and TRBJ2-1; TRBD2 aligns across 15 bases. After removal of 4 bases from V and 5 bases from J, the junction contained 4 bases not matched to a gene. Per the germline V gene, CDR1 is SGHRS and CDR2 is YFSETQ. CDR3 length: 16 residues. CDR3: CASSGTSGRSHNEQFF. CDR3 DNA sequence: TGCGCCAGCAGCGGGACTAGCGGGAGGAGCCACAATGAGCAGTTCTTC.

At least ten counts were recorded for this clonotype. The chain recombines TRBV7-2 with TRBJ1-1, with 8 bases lining up with TRBD1. V was pared by 3 bases and J by 1 base, with 4 bases of the junction left unmatched. Germline-derived CDR1 and CDR2 are SGHTA and FQGNSA. The CDR3 runs 15 residues. Here the CDR3 reads CASSLGDRRNTEAFF. In DNA form, the CDR3 reads TGTGCCAGCAGCTTGGGGGACAGGAGGAACACTGAAGCTTTCTTT.

This clonotype was seen more than once but under ten times. The chain links TRBV5-1 to TRBJ1-2; a possible D gene is TRBD1 (5 bases). The CDR3 contains 14 residues. V dropped 1 base and J dropped 8 bases, with 15 bases sitting between them. Germline CDR1 SGHRS, CDR2 YFSETQ. Here the CDR3 reads CASSLSGDLGGYTF. The CDR3 nucleotides are TGCGCCAGCAGCTTGTCGGGGGATTTGGGAGGCTACACCTTC. Full variable domain (remainder filled in from reference TRBV5-1 and TRBJ1-2): KAGVTQTPRYLIKTRGQQVTLSCSPISGHRSVSWYQQTPGQGLQFLFEYFSETQRNKGNFPGRFSGRQFSNSRSEMNVSTLELGDSALYLCASSLSGDLGGYTFGSGTRLTVV.

This clonotype was counted between two and nine times. This sequence joins TRBV15 and TRBJ1-5, with D unresolved. The CDR3 runs 17 residues. In germline, CDR1 is LNHNV, CDR2 YYDKDF (reference sequence). The V end was cut by 1 base, the J end by 2 bases, with 15 bases between. CDR3: CATSRGEGSAGNQPQHF. In DNA, the CDR3 is TGTGCCACCAGCAGAGGGGAAGGGTCCGCGGGCAATCAGCCCCAGCATTTT.

The table lists this clonotype with many counts. This sequence joins TRBV29-1 and TRBJ2-7; 12 bases are shared with TRBD2. CDR3 size: 13 residues. J was trimmed by 7 bases and V by 7 bases; bases with no gene match: 8. Germline V gene lookup returns CDR1 SQVTM and CDR2 ANQGSEA. This chain's CDR3 is CSARTSGAREQYF. The CDR3 region has the DNA TGCAGCGCCCGGACTAGCGGGGCTCGGGAGCAGTACTTC.

Points on this clonotype: Possible read error: a much larger clone is one base away. This chain links TRBV14 with TRBJ2-1; TRBD2 matches 12 bases. Germline V gives CDR1 SGHDN, CDR2 FVKESK. The CDR3 is made up of 17 amino acids. V was clipped by 1 base and J by 3 bases; unmatched bases: 4. This chain's CDR3 is CASSQGLAGDRYNEQFF. The CDR3 DNA reads TGTGCCAGCAGCCAAGGACTAGCGGGAGACCGCTACAATGAGCAGTTCTTC.

This clonotype came up many times. DNA for the CDR3: TGTGCCAGCAAAAGAGGGGGCACAGATACGCAGTATTTT. Its protein is CASKRGGTDTQYF. The chain combines TRBV12-3 or TRBV12-4 with TRBJ2-3; D may match TRBD1 or TRBD2 (5 bases each). The CDR3 loop spans 13 amino acids. Trimming cost V 7 bases and J 1 base, with 9 bases left between them.

To note about this clonotype: The CDR3 ends on some other residue instead of the conserved phenylalanine or tryptophan, so this is likely a read error. The DNA is left out, because the CDR3 cannot be placed on it with certainty; the CDR3 is given as TCRdb lists it. J is TRBJ2-7 and V is TRBV6-5; the table's D call, TRBD1, has no DNA check behind it. Germline lookup yields CDR1 MNHEY and CDR2 SVGAGI. The length of the CDR3 is 11 amino acids, counting both ends. The CDR3 spells CASSLRGRAPL.

This clonotype has a handful of counts. The chain carries TRBV6-5 and TRBJ2-7, with 10 bases matching TRBD1. The CDR3 runs to 15 residues. V lost 6 bases and J lost 6; bases outside the gene matches: 11. CDR1 MNHEY and CDR2 SVGAGI come from the germline V gene. The CDR3 here is CASSKLGTGAGEQYF. CDR3 nucleotides: TGTGCCAGCAGCAAACTCGGGACAGGGGCTGGCGAGCAGTACTTC.

This clonotype was picked up many times. The J gene is TRBJ2-7, the V gene TRBV29-1, with D unclear. CDR1 SQVTM and CDR2 ANQGSEA come from the germline V gene. Trimming took 8 bases from V and 0 from J, leaving 14 bases between them. The CDR3 is made up of 13 amino acids. The CDR3 loop is CSTQDGGSYEQYF. The DNA for the CDR3 is TGCAGCACGCAGGATGGTGGCTCCTACGAGCAGTACTTC.

This clonotype was counted ten times or more. The chain couples TRBV29-1 to TRBJ2-3, with 7 bases matching TRBD2. CDR1 and CDR2 from the germline V gene are SQVTM and ANQGSEA. The length of the CDR3 is 14 residues. V lost 7 bases and J lost 2; bases outside the gene matches: 9. Here the CDR3 reads CSAVLAVLTDTQYF. The CDR3 DNA is TGCAGCGCGGTCCTAGCGGTTCTCACAGATACGCAGTATTTT.

The CDR3 nucleotides read TGTGCCAGCAGCTTTCACGGCGATTCACCCCTCCACTTT. It encodes CASSFHGDSPLHF. V and J are TRBV5-8 and TRBJ1-6; D unresolved. CDR3 length equals 13 residues. Trimming stripped 2 bases from V and 8 bases from J, with 8 bases between. In germline, CDR1 is SGHTS, CDR2 YDEGEE.

This clonotype was seen only a few times. The chain recombines TRBV3-1 with TRBJ2-7; D is unresolved. The germline V gene encodes CDR1 LGHDT and CDR2 YNNKEL (reference sequence). This CDR3 spans 12 amino acids. V lost 0 bases, J lost 6 bases, and 6 bases lay in between. The CDR3 sequence: CASSQDQVEQYF. CDR3 DNA sequence: TGTGCCAGCAGCCAAGATCAAGTCGAGCAGTACTTC.

The rearrangement links TRBV9 to TRBJ2-1, with TRBD2 matching 7 bases. Per the germline V gene, CDR1 is SGDLS and CDR2 is YYNGEE. After removal of 3 bases from V and 6 bases from J, the junction contained 15 bases not matched to a gene. The CDR3 has 17 residues. The CDR3: CASSATGSGRARNEQFF. For the CDR3, the DNA is TGTGCCAGCAGCGCAACGGGGAGTGGGAGGGCCCGCAATGAGCAGTTCTTC.

This clonotype came up a few times. In DNA, the CDR3 is TGTGCCAGCCCGAAAGGGGACAGGGGGCTGAACACTGAAGCTTTCTTT. Protein product: CASPKGDRGLNTEAFF. This rearrangement joins TRBV2 to TRBJ1-1, with 12 bases that match TRBD1. V was pared by 8 bases and J by 0 bases, with 7 bases of the junction left unmatched. Germline V gives CDR1 SNHLY, CDR2 FYNNEI. The CDR3 contains 16 residues.

This clonotype has more than one count but fewer than ten. The rearrangement joins TRBV27 to TRBJ2-7; 9 bases are shared with TRBD2. V was clipped by 7 bases and J by 2 bases; unmatched bases: 3. The CDR3 is 13 amino acids. Per the germline V gene, CDR1 is MNHEY and CDR2 is SMNVEV (reference sequence). The CDR3 coding sequence is TGTGCCAGCAAAAGGACTAGCGCCTACGAGCAGTACTTC. Translation gives CASKRTSAYEQYF.

This clonotype was found a few times. The chain joins TRBV4-1 to TRBJ1-5; D gene unclear. CDR1 is MGHRA and CDR2 is YSYEKL in the germline V gene. CDR3 size: 16 residues. The V end was cut by 0 bases, the J end by 9 bases, with 18 bases between. In nucleotides, the CDR3 is TGCGCCAGCAGCCAAGATGCCCCATTGGGCGACGGGCCCCAGCATTTT. Residues: CASSQDAPLGDGPQHF.

The genes are TRBV28 and TRBJ2-3; D possibly matches TRBD1 or TRBD2 (5 bases each). CDR1 is MDHEN, CDR2 SYDVKM, per germline. This CDR3 has 13 amino acids. Trimming shortened V by 8 bases and J by 4 bases, and 13 bases separated the two germline ends. CDR3 bases: TGTGCCAGCTCCATGGGACCAGCAGATACGCAGTATTTT. Its translation is CASSMGPADTQYF.

This clonotype was detected ten times or more. The chain combines TRBV20-1 with TRBJ2-1; D is unclear. V was trimmed by 6 bases and J by 5 bases, leaving 5 bases between them. The CDR3 length is 10 residues. Looked up from germline, CDR1 is DFQATT and CDR2 is SNEGSKA (reference sequence). CDR3: CSALDNEQFF. DNA for the CDR3: TGCAGTGCCTTGGACAATGAGCAGTTCTTC.

A few counts support this clonotype. The chain combines TRBV4-2 with TRBJ1-1; D not resolved. CDR3 length equals 13 residues. V shed 9 bases and J shed 1 base, with 12 bases lying between them. In germline, CDR1 is LGHNA, CDR2 YNFKEQ. In DNA form, the CDR3 reads TGTGCCAGTTCTGGACGGGAGAACACTGAAGCTTTCTTT. Protein: CASSGRENTEAFF.

The CDR3 protein is CSAHKRASGSTLVTDTQYF. The CDR3 region has the DNA TGCAGTGCGCACAAAAGGGCTAGCGGGAGTACCCTAGTCACAGATACGCAGTATTTT. The chain employs TRBV20-1 and TRBJ2-3; 10 bases line up with TRBD2. Looked up from germline, CDR1 is DFQATT and CDR2 is SNEGSKA (reference sequence). The V and J ends lost 6 bases and 2 bases, in that order; junction bases with no gene match: 20. The CDR3 covers 19 residues.

The chain joins TRBV7-9 to TRBJ1-5, with TRBD1 identical over 9 bases. Per germline, CDR1 SEHNR and CDR2 FQNEAQ (reference sequence). V lost 5 bases, J lost 6 bases, and 14 bases stayed unmatched. The CDR3 totals 17 residues. In DNA form, the CDR3 reads TGTGCCAGCAGCCCAGGCGAGACAGGGGGTGTTGTTCAGCCCCAGCATTTT. As protein: CASSPGETGGVVQPQHF.

This clonotype was observed a few times. The gene calls are TRBV29-1 and TRBJ2-2, with D maybe TRBD1 (6 bases). V dropped 4 bases and J dropped 8 bases, with 8 bases sitting between them. The CDR3 loop spans 11 amino acids. Germline V gives CDR1 SQVTM, CDR2 ANQGSEA. The CDR3 region is CSVVRGGELFF. The CDR3 DNA reads as TGCAGCGTTGTCAGGGGTGGGGAGCTGTTTTTT.

The J gene is TRBJ2-1, the V gene TRBV7-8, with 8 bases fitting TRBD2. The CDR3 covers 17 residues. The ends lost 5 bases at V and 3 bases at J; junction bases unmatched: 12. CDR1 is SGHVS, CDR2 FQNEAQ, per germline. The CDR3 here is CASSKGRSGSIYNEQFF. CDR3 sequence (DNA): TGTGCCAGCAGCAAAGGTAGAAGCGGGAGCATCTACAATGAGCAGTTCTTC. Drawing the rest from reference TRBV7-8 and TRBJ2-1, the complete variable domain is GAGVSQSPRYKVAKRGQDVALRCDPISGHVSLFWYQQALGQGPEFLTYFQNEAQLDKSGLPSDRFFAERPEGSVSTLKIQRTQQEDSAVYLCASSKGRSGSIYNEQFFGPGTRLTVL.

The table lists this clonotype with a few counts. The chain is built from TRBV20-1 and TRBJ2-1; 11 nucleotides agree with TRBD2. The CDR3 length is 16 residues. Germline-derived CDR1 and CDR2 are DFQATT and SNEGSKA (reference sequence). The V and J ends lost 3 bases and 9 bases, in that order; junction bases with no gene match: 13. CDR3 in amino acids: CSASPSSGRTLSEQFF. CDR3 in DNA: TGCAGTGCTAGCCCATCTAGCGGGAGGACGTTGAGTGAGCAGTTCTTC.

CDR3 amino acids: CASSVRMTPLLEQYF. In DNA, the CDR3 is TGTGCCAGCAGCGTAAGGATGACACCTCTTCTCGAGCAGTACTTC. The J gene is TRBJ2-7, the V gene TRBV7-2, with D uncertain. The CDR3 has 15 residues. V shed 5 bases and J shed 6 bases, with 20 bases lying between them. Germline CDR1 SGHTA, CDR2 FQGNSA.

This clonotype was seen more than once but under ten times. The chain couples TRBV29-1 to TRBJ1-1; 9 positions agree with TRBD1. V trimming: 0 bases; J trimming: 3 bases; junction bases outside the gene matches: 23. Germline CDR1 is SQVTM and CDR2 is ANQGSEA. The CDR3 is 21 amino acids. CDR3 sequence: CSVEDPPLGPGQGRGYTEAFF. CDR3 nucleotide sequence: TGCAGCGTTGAAGATCCCCCTTTGGGACCGGGACAGGGACGAGGGTACACTGAAGCTTTCTTT.

There are many counts of this clonotype. The V and J genes are TRBV15 and TRBJ1-4; TRBD1 aligns across 8 bases. Germline-derived CDR1 and CDR2 are LNHNV and YYDKDF (reference sequence). The ends lost 3 bases at V and 6 bases at J; junction bases unmatched: 6. This CDR3 region has 15 residues. The CDR3 DNA follows: TGTGCCACCAGCAGGATCCTGGACAGGGATGAAAAACTGTTTTTT. Protein sequence: CATSRILDRDEKLFF.

This clonotype was counted many times. The chain carries TRBV3-1 and TRBJ1-1; 8 bases fit TRBD1. The junction had 0 bases not matched to a gene; V was cut back by 1 base and J by 8 bases. Germline V gene sequence: CDR1 LGHDT, CDR2 YNNKEL (reference sequence). CDR3 length equals 12 residues. The CDR3 nucleotides are TGTGCCAGCAGCCAAGGGGACAGGGAAGCTTTCTTT. Its translation is CASSQGDREAFF.

V and J are TRBV19 and TRBJ2-1; no firm D call. The CDR3 extends over 13 amino acids. V was clipped by 7 bases and J by 7 bases, with 14 bases between them. Germline V gene lookup returns CDR1 LNHDA and CDR2 SQIVND (reference sequence). CDR3 in amino acids: CASNLVGGNEQFF. The CDR3 nucleotides read TGTGCCAGTAACCTGGTGGGTGGGAATGAGCAGTTCTTC.